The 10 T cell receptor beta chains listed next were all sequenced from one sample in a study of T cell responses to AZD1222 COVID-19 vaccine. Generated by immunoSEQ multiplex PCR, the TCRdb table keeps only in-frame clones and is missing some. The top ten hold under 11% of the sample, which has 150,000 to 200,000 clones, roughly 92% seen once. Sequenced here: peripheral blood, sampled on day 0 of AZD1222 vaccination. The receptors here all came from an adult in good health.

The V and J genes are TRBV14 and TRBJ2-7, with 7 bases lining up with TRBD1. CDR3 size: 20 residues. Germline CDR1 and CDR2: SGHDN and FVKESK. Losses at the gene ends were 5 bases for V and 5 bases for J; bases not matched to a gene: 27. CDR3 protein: CASSSFPRSGARTGTHEQYF. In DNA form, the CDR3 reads TGTGCCAGCAGCTCCTTTCCAAGGTCAGGAGCGAGGACAGGTACCCACGAGCAGTACTTC.

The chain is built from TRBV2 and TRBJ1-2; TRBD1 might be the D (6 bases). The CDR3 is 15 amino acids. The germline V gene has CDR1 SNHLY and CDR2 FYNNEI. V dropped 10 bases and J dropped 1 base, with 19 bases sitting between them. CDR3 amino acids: CAITRGQFLNYGYTF. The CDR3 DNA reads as TGTGCCATAACGAGAGGACAGTTTCTTAACTATGGCTACACCTTC. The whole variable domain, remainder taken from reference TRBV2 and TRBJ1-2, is EPEVTQTPSHQVTQMGQEVILRCVPISNHLYFYWYRQILGQKVEFLVSFYNNEISEKSEIFDDQFSVERPDGSNFTLKIRSTKLEDSAMYFCAITRGQFLNYGYTFGSGTRLTVV.

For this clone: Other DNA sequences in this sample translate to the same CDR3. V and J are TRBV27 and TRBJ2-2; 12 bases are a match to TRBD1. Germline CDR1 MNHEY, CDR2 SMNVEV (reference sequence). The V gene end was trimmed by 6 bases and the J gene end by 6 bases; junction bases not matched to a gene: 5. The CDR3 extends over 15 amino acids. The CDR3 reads CASRGGQGAAGELFF. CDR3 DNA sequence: TGTGCCAGCAGGGGGGGACAGGGGGCCGCCGGGGAGCTGTTTTTT.

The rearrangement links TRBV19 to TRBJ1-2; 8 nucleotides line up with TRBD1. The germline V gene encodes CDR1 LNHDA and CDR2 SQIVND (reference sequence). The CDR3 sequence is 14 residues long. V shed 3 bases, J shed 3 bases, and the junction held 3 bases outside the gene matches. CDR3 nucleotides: TGTGCCAGTAGTATCGACAGGGGAGACTATGGCTACACCTTC. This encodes CASSIDRGDYGYTF.

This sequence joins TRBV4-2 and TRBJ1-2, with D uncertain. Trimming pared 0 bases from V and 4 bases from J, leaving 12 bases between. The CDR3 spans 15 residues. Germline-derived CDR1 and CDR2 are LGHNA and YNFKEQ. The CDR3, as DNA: TGTGCCAGCAGCCAAGATAAGGCAGGACCCTATGGCTACACCTTC. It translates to CASSQDKAGPYGYTF.

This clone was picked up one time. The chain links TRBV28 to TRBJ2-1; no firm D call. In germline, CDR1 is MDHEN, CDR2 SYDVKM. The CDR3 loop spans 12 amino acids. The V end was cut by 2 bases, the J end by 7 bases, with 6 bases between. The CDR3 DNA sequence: TGTGCCAGCAGTTTAGCCGGGAATGAGCAGTTCTTC. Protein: CASSLAGNEQFF.

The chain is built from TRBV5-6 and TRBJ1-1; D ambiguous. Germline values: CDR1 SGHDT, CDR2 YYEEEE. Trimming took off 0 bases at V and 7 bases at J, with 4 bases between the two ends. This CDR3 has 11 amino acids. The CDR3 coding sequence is TGTGCCAGCAGCTTGGAAAGTGAAGCTTTCTTT. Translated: CASSLESEAFF.

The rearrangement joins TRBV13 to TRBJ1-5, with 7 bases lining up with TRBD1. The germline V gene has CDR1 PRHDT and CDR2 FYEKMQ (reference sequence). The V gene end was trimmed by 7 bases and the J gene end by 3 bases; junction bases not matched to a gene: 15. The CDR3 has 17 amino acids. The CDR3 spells CASIENRGFGDNQPQHF. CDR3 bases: TGTGCCAGCATCGAAAACAGGGGATTCGGGGACAATCAGCCCCAGCATTTT.

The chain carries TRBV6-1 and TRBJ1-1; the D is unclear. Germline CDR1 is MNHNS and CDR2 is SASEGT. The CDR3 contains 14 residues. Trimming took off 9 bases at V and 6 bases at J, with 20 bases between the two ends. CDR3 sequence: CARHSMKGPAEAFF. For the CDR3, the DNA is TGTGCCAGACACAGTATGAAGGGCCCCGCTGAAGCTTTCTTT.

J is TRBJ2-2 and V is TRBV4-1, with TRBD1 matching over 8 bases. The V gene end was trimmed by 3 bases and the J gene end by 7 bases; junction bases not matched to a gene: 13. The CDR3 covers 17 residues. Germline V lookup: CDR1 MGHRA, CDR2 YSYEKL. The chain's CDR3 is CASSQVTGGINHGELFF. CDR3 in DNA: TGCGCCAGCAGCCAGGTTACAGGGGGAATCAATCACGGGGAGCTGTTTTTT.